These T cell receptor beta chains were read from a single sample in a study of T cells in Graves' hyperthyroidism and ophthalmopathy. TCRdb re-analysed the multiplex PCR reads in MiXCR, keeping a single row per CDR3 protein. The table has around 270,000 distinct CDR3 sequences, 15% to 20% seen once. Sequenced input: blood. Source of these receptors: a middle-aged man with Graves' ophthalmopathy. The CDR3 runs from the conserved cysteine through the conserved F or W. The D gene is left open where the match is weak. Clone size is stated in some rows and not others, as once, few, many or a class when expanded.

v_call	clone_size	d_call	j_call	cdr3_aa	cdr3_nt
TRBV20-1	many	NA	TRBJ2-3	CSARDLKGGRSTDTQYF	TGCAGTGCTAGAGACCTAAAGGGGGGGAGAAGCACAGATACGCAGTATTTT
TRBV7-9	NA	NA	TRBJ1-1	CASSSYLTVNTEAFF	TGTGCCAGCAGCTCATATCTGACGGTGAACACTGAAGCTTTCTTT
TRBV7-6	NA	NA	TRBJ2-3	CASSLQDSRPTDTQYF	TGTGCCAGCAGCTTACAAGATTCTAGACCCACAGATACGCAGTATTTT
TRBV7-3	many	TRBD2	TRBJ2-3	CASGIAGGPLGTQYF	TGTGCCAGCGGAATAGCGGGAGGACCCCTGGGGACGCAGTATTTT
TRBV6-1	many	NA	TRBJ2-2	CASTQSRSTGELFF	TGTGCCAGCACCCAAAGTAGGAGCACCGGGGAGCTGTTTTTT
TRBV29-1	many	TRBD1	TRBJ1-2	CSVEGTGLNYGYTF	TGCAGCGTTGAAGGGACAGGTCTTAACTATGGCTACACCTTC
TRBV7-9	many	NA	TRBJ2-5	CASSFGSAGTQETQYF	TGTGCCAGCAGCTTCGGTTCAGCGGGGACACAAGAGACCCAGTACTTC
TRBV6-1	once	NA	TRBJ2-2	CASGGTGELVF	TGTGCCAGCGGGGGAACCGGGGAGCTGGTTTTT
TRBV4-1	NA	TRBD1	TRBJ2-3	CASSQGYRGADTQYF	TGCGCCAGCAGCCAAGGATACAGGGGCGCAGATACGCAGTATTTT
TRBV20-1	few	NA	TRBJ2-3	CSARWGNTDTQYF	TGCAGTGCTAGATGGGGTAACACAGATACGCAGTATTTT
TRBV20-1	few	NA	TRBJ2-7	CSASRAAGAFYEQYF	TGCAGTGCTTCTAGAGCAGCGGGCGCCTTCTACGAGCAGTACTTC
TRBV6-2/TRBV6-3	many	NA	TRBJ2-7	CASRHPGQTYEQYF	TGTGCCAGCAGACATCCCGGACAGACCTACGAGCAGTACTTC
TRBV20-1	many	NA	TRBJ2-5	CSARGSSSWAQYF	TGCAGTGCTAGAGGCAGCAGTTCATGGGCCCAGTACTTC
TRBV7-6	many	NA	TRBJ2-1	CASSLGGAGSSYNEQFF	TGTGCCAGCAGCTTAGGGGGGGCGGGAAGTTCCTACAATGAGCAGTTCTTC
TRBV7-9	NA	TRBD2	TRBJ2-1	CASSRNPGLAPLNEQFF	TGTGCCAGCAGTCGAAATCCGGGACTAGCGCCACTCAATGAGCAGTTCTTC
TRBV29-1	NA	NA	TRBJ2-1	CSVDRAYNEQFF	TGCAGCGTTGACAGGGCGTACAATGAGCAGTTCTTC